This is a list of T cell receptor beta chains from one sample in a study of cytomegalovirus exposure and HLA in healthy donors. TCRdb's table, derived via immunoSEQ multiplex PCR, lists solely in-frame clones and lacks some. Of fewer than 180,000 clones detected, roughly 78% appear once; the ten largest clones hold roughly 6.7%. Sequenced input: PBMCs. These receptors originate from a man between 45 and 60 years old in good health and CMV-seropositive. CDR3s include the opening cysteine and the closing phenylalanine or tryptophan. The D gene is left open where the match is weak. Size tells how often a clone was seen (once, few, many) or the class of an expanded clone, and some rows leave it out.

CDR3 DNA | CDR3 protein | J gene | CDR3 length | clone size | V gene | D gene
TGTGCCAGCAGTTCTAGCGGGAGGAGTTTTTACGAGCAGTACTTC | CASSSSGRSFYEQYF | TRBJ2-7 | 15 | - | TRBV6-1 | TRBD2
TGTGCCAGCAGCTTACAATTGGGCCCCACAGATACGCAGTATTTT | CASSLQLGPTDTQYF | TRBJ2-3 | 15 | - | TRBV13 | -
TGTGCCAGCAGTTACCCAGGAGGGCAAGGGTCACCCCTCCACTTT | CASSYPGGQGSPLHF | TRBJ1-6 | 15 | - | TRBV6-6 | -
TGTGCCAGCAGCTCCAACAGGGTAACCGAGCAGTACTTC | CASSSNRVTEQYF | TRBJ2-7 | 13 | - | TRBV7-2 | -
TGTGCCAGCAGCCAAGGTAGCGCCCACAATGAGCAGTTCTTC | CASSQGSAHNEQFF | TRBJ2-1 | 14 | - | TRBV14 | -
TGTGCCAGCAGCCTACAGGGGTATGAGACCCAGTACTTC | CASSLQGYETQYF | TRBJ2-5 | 13 | - | TRBV7-2 | TRBD1
TGTGCCAGCAGTCCCGACAGGGTAATGAACACTGAAGCTTTCTTT | CASSPDRVMNTEAFF | TRBJ1-1 | 15 | - | TRBV6-4 | TRBD1
TGCGCCAGCAGTGACGGGACAGGGGACGATGAGCAGTTCTTC | CASSDGTGDDEQFF | TRBJ2-1 | 14 | - | TRBV10-2 | TRBD1
TGTGCCAGCAGTGAAGTCGGGACAGGGGTTGGAGATACGCAGTATTTT | CASSEVGTGVGDTQYF | TRBJ2-3 | 16 | - | TRBV2 | TRBD1
TGTGCCAGCAGTGGCCGTAGCGGGAGGAGAGATACGCAGTATTTT | CASSGRSGRRDTQYF | TRBJ2-3 | 15 | - | TRBV6-1 | TRBD2
TGCGCCAGCAGTCCGGGGGGGGCAGGACTATTACCTGGCTACACCTTC | CASSPGGAGLLPGYTF | TRBJ1-2 | 16 | - | TRBV4-1 | -
TGTGCCAGCAGTGTGTCTCGGGGCACTGAAGCTTTCTTT | CASSVSRGTEAFF | TRBJ1-1 | 13 | - | TRBV2 | -
TGTGCCAGCAGCTTCCGGGACAGGGCTTACAATGAGCAGTTCTTC | CASSFRDRAYNEQFF | TRBJ2-1 | 15 | - | TRBV9 | TRBD1
TGTGCCAGCAGTGAACCCGAAGCGGGAGGGCCGCCAGATACGCAGTATTTT | CASSEPEAGGPPDTQYF | TRBJ2-3 | 17 | - | TRBV6-1 | TRBD2
TGTGCCTGGAGCGAACGCGCGAGTACAGATACGCAGTATTTT | CAWSERASTDTQYF | TRBJ2-3 | 14 | - | TRBV30 | -
TGTGCCAGCAGCTTAGCGACAGCAGCACAAGAGACCCAGTACTTC | CASSLATAAQETQYF | TRBJ2-5 | 15 | - | TRBV7-6 | -
TGTGCCAGCAGCTTAACTCAGAACACTGAAGCTTTCTTT | CASSLTQNTEAFF | TRBJ1-1 | 13 | few | TRBV7-3 | -